This T cell receptor (beta chain) stems from a study of OX40 agonist ivuxolimab in advanced cancers. With respect to the entire study: The costimulatory receptor OX40 (CD134) was targeted by ivuxolimab, a fully human IgG2 agonistic monoclonal antibody. Patients were allowed to have had prior anti-PD-1, anti-PD-L1 or anti-CTLA-4 therapy, and approximately 43% of the dose-escalation patients had previously received checkpoint inhibitors. The paper covers the monotherapy dose-escalation part of the phase I ivuxolimab trial, which included N of about 50 patients. Among the approximately 50 dose-escalation patients, some 19 had hepatocellular carcinoma, roughly 15 melanoma, 9 renal cell carcinoma and 9 head and neck cancer. Intravenous ivuxolimab was administered to patients every 2 weeks at six dose levels: 0.01, 0.1, 0.3, 1.5, 3 and 10 mg/kg. Peripheral TCRbeta sequencing aimed to test whether ivuxolimab altered TCR sequence diversity and caused clonal T-cell expansion. In the dose-escalation cohort, roughly 80% of patients were male, and the mean age was approximately 60 years, with a range of about 23 to 90. Partial responses occurred in three dose-escalation patients: two with cutaneous melanoma and one with hepatocellular carcinoma.

To sequence the TCRbeta CDR3 region, genomic DNA was isolated from the sorted cells. TCRbeta CDR3 regions were sequenced using the immunoSEQ Assay. Held by TCRdb, this immuneACCESS table contains in-frame sequences only and omits some clones. Under half of the omission traces to an unresolved V gene where checked; the cause of the rest is unknown. In this sample the table shows about 67,000 clones, about nine tenths of which occur a single time. The ten largest clones represent 2.2% of the sample. CDR1 and CDR2 are drawn from the germline V gene: SGHRS, YFSETQ. Including cysteine and phenylalanine, the CDR3 has 15 amino acids. Of all the DNA, just the CDR3 is kept, 45 bases in frame from base 1. Ends trimmed: V by 0 bases, J by 7 bases; bases unmatched to a gene: 6. The trial excluded patients who had a history of autoimmune disease or were on systemic immunosuppression. Peripheral blood for TCR sequencing was collected from all dose cohorts at baseline, on cycle 4 day 1, and on cycle 7 day 1. The samples were drawn from a first-in-human, open-label, multicenter phase I dose-escalation trial of ivuxolimab. The trial enrolled adults with locally advanced or metastatic head and neck squamous cell, hepatocellular, melanoma or renal cell carcinoma. Before TCR sequencing, CD4+ T cells and CD8+ T cells from peripheral blood were sorted into separate populations.

In this sample, this clone turned up once. Its antigen specificity is not known. Base qualities were left out, and no much larger clone turns up one base away. Overall study outcomes, separate from this receptor: After ivuxolimab, expanded clones were on average more numerous among CD8+ T cells than among CD4+ T cells. At doses of 0.1 to 3.0 mg/kg, clonal expansion of both CD4+ and CD8+ T cells in blood was seen between baseline and week 6. The antigen specificity of the peripheral T cells that underwent clonal expansion was not determined. Low levels of normalized T-cell clonal expansion were also seen in some patients who did not respond. Partial responders in the 0.1-3.0 mg/kg groups had among the lowest normalized peripheral clonal expansion, especially among CD8+ T cells.

Source: CD4+ or CD8+ T cells sorted from blood, taken in a trial of the OX40 agonist ivuxolimab. The sequence came from an adult with an advanced solid tumor such as melanoma, head and neck, liver or kidney cancer. This receptor chain uses TRBV5-1 and TRBJ2-7; 11 middle bases align to TRBD1. The CDR3 sequence is CASSLGGTGGKEQYF. The bases read TGCGCCAGCAGCTTGGGAGGGACAGGGGGGAAAGAGCAGTACTTC.